Reported below is one T cell receptor (beta chain). This receptor's antigen is unknown. Base qualities are not at hand, and no much larger clone is one base apart. Ficoll-Paque density gradient centrifugation was the method used to isolate PBMCs. The source of the sample is a study of T-cell memory formation after mild COVID-19 (dated by TCRdb to the early 2020s). Regarding the study in general: TCR sequence clusters from the two donors were found to be largely donor specific. In two donors, T-cell clones that expanded and contracted after mild COVID-19 were followed by sequencing TCRalpha and TCRbeta repertoires longitudinally. The cohort comprised two young, previously healthy adult volunteers, one female and one male.

Findings and caveats that apply to the study as a whole: The detection of some responding clones in pre-infection memory suggests that pre-existing cross-reactive memory T cells joined the SARS-CoV-2 response. Contracting CD4+ clones were found mainly in CM and EM memory subsets, while CD8+ clones were enriched in EMRA. The study included only a couple of mild cases, and larger cohorts that include severe cases with pre-infection samples were judged to be necessary. Whether the second-wave clones peaking on day 37 were SARS-CoV-2 specific was not confirmed. Clones contracting from day 15 to 85 had balanced CD4/CD8 phenotypes, while a second wave expanding from day 15 to 37 was biased towards CD4+.

The instrument given in TCRdb is Illumina NovaSeq 6000. cDNA libraries for TCRalpha and TCRbeta were prepared by 5'RACE using constant-segment primers, with sample barcodes and unique molecular identifiers added. RNA was extracted from every sample with Trizol reagent. Libraries were amplified in two PCR steps, with a second sample barcode and Illumina TruSeq adapters added in the second step. Sequencing of the libraries was done on an Illumina NovaSeq, producing 2 x 150 bp paired-end reads. Processing in the source paper ran as follows. Demultiplexing of reads and collapsing into UMI-guided consensus sequences were performed with migec v1.2.7. With mixcr v2.1.11, UMI consensuses were aligned to TRA and TRB V and J templates and assembled into clonotypes. Clonotypes were classified as expanded or contracted when called significant by both edgeR and NoisET, with noise models trained on biological replicates. For edgeR calls, the thresholds were a false discovery rate-adjusted p below 0.01 and a log2 fold-change of 1. PCA with hierarchical clustering of max-normalized trajectories of the 1000 most abundant clonotypes was used as exploratory dynamics analysis. Separately sequenced CD4+ and CD8+ repertoires were used to assign a CD4 or CD8 phenotype to each responding clone. TCRdb passed the public sequencing reads through fastp at Q25 and MiXCR, retaining productive beta sequences. Every distinct CDR3 protein forms one entry, paired with its most common genes and DNA. The V and J calls were not made by the authors but by TCRdb's processing. The sample profile shows 150,000 to 200,000 distinct CDR3 sequences; 16% of them were found once. The ten biggest clones cover 2% to 2.5% of the sample.

The CDR3 spans 13 residues, from the cysteine through the phenylalanine. The read is trimmed to its CDR3 DNA, 39 bases read in frame from base 1. CDR1 and CDR2 (SQVTM, ANQGSEA) derive from the germline V gene. V is cut back by 5 bases and J by 4 bases, with 4 bases in the junction unmatched. The TCR was taken from an adult woman who had mild COVID-19 (a few samples of this study predate the infection). The sample titles of this study are shuffled in the database, so cell type and time point are left out; the donor was told from shared clones. This receptor chain uses TRBV29-1 and TRBJ2-5, and 10 junction bases match TRBD2. The specimen sequenced was PBMCs or a T cell subset sorted from them (not recorded which). The CDR3 protein is CSVSGGDGETQYF. The DNA reads TGCAGCGTTAGCGGGGGGGATGGAGAGACCCAGTACTTC.